Listed below are T cell receptor beta chains from one sample, sequenced in a study of T cells after yellow fever vaccination. Using its own MiXCR run on the 5' RACE reads, TCRdb lists one record per CDR3 protein. The sample yields approximately 610,000 distinct CDR3 sequences, less than 20% seen once. The sample in question was PBMCs, obtained more than 4 days after the first yellow fever vaccination. The receptors were sampled from a young man who received the YFV17D yellow fever vaccine. CDR3s include the opening cysteine and the closing phenylalanine or tryptophan. The D gene is left open where the match is weak. Clone sizes are given selectively: once, few, many, or a class where the clone is expanded.

.	TRBV28	.	TRBJ1-2	CASRDYRVDYGYTF	TGTGCCAGCAGGGATTACAGGGTCGACTATGGCTACACCTTC
.	TRBV9	TRBD1	TRBJ1-6	CASSASGDRRSSLHF	TGTGCCAGCAGTGCCTCGGGGGACAGGCGTTCTTCCCTCCACTTT
.	TRBV6-5	TRBD2	TRBJ2-3	CASSYDGRAREDTQYF	TGTGCCAGCAGTTACGATGGGAGGGCCCGGGAAGATACGCAGTATTTT
.	TRBV5-4	.	TRBJ1-2	CASSLVRGTNYGYTF	TGTGCCAGCAGCTTGGTTAGGGGGACTAACTATGGCTACACCTTC
once	TRBV6-5	.	TRBJ1-6	CASSYIPGNSPLHF	TGTGCCAGCAGTTACATACCGGGGAATTCACCCCTCCACTTT
.	TRBV5-1	TRBD2	TRBJ2-2	CASSESIAGGRTNTGELFF	TGCGCCAGCAGTGAGTCTATAGCGGGGGGACGGACGAACACCGGGGAGCTGTTTTTT
many	TRBV2	.	TRBJ1-1	CASSLSTEGTEAFF	TGTGCCAGCAGTCTATCCACGGAGGGCACTGAAGCTTTCTTT
few	TRBV7-8	.	TRBJ1-2	CASSLVLGDYGYTF	TGTGCCAGCAGCTTAGTGCTGGGCGACTATGGCTACACCTTC
few	TRBV29-1	.	TRBJ2-2	CSVLGMTNTGELFF	TGCAGCGTTCTCGGGATGACGAACACCGGGGAGCTGTTTTTT
.	TRBV25-1	TRBD1	TRBJ2-5	CASSVGQDQETLYF	TGTGCCAGCAGTGTGGGACAGGACCAAGAGACCCTGTACTTC
few	TRBV6-4	.	TRBJ2-3	CASSAKGDGADTQYF	TGTGCCAGCAGTGCCAAAGGGGACGGGGCAGATACGCAGTATTTT
.	TRBV6-5	.	TRBJ1-2	CASSVDKFYGYTF	TGTGCCAGCAGCGTTGACAAATTTTATGGCTACACCTTC
.	TRBV10-3	TRBD1	TRBJ1-2	CAIRGQGSSYGYTF	TGTGCCATCAGGGGACAGGGGAGCTCCTATGGCTACACCTTC
.	TRBV19	.	TRBJ1-6	CASRPGHANSPLHF	TGTGCCAGTAGGCCTGGACACGCTAATTCACCCCTCCACTTT
few	TRBV7-9	.	TRBJ1-2	CASSSPRTDMPYGYTF	TGTGCCAGCAGCTCTCCACGGACAGACATGCCTTATGGCTACACCTTC
many	TRBV11-2	.	TRBJ1-1	CASSSLRGQGTEAFF	TGTGCCAGCAGCAGCCTTCGGGGGCAAGGTACTGAAGCTTTCTTT
few	TRBV6-1	.	TRBJ2-7	CASSGGPYPYEQYF	TGTGCCAGCAGCGGGGGCCCCTATCCCTACGAGCAGTACTTC
few	TRBV2	.	TRBJ2-3	CASSEPGTGHF	TGTGCCAGCAGTGAACCCGGGACGGGGCATTTT
few	TRBV5-1	.	TRBJ2-7	CASSLSAHGYEQYF	TGCGCCAGCAGCTTATCCGCTCACGGGTACGAGCAGTACTTC
few	TRBV9	.	TRBJ2-3	CASSVVGTTDTQYF	TGTGCCAGCAGCGTAGTAGGGACCACAGATACGCAGTATTTT
many	TRBV4-2	.	TRBJ1-2	CASSQGGNGGVNYGYTF	TGTGCCAGCAGCCAGGGAGGTAACGGTGGGGTAAACTATGGCTACACCTTC
many	TRBV10-1	.	TRBJ2-2	CASSEQKGMTGELFF	TGCGCCAGCAGTGAGCAAAAAGGCATGACCGGGGAGCTGTTTTTT
.	TRBV10-3	TRBD1	TRBJ1-1	CAISEPTRGGIFAEAFF	TGTGCCATCAGTGAGCCTACCAGGGGGGGAATTTTCGCTGAAGCTTTCTTT
.	TRBV7-2	TRBD2	TRBJ2-3	CASSYSGGPTDTQYF	TGTGCCAGCAGCTATAGCGGGGGACCCACAGATACGCAGTATTTT
many	TRBV20-1	TRBD2	TRBJ2-1	CSGSTSGGAKYNEQFF	TGCAGTGGGTCTACTAGCGGGGGGGCCAAGTACAATGAGCAGTTCTTC
.	TRBV28	.	TRBJ2-3	CASNPLVLDTQYF	TGTGCCAGCAATCCCCTAGTTTTGGATACGCAGTATTTT
few	TRBV5-4	TRBD2	TRBJ2-3	CASSRPSGVNTDTQYF	TGTGCCAGCAGCCGACCTAGCGGGGTGAACACAGATACGCAGTATTTT
few	TRBV9	TRBD1	TRBJ2-7	CASSTGTGAVYF	TGTGCCAGCAGCACGGGGACAGGGGCTGTGTACTTC
.	TRBV7-2	.	TRBJ2-2	CASSLNQGSGTGELFF	TGTGCCAGCAGCTTGAACCAGGGGTCGGGCACCGGGGAGCTGTTTTTT
few	TRBV4-3	.	TRBJ2-7	CASSRTKNGGREQYF	TGCGCCAGCAGCCGGACGAAGAACGGGGGGCGCGAGCAGTACTTC
few	TRBV5-1	.	TRBJ2-5	CASITGAGEETQYF	TGCGCCAGCATCACGGGGGCCGGGGAAGAGACCCAGTACTTC
.	TRBV6-5	TRBD1	TRBJ1-2	CASSTETGMYGYTF	TGTGCCAGCAGTACCGAGACAGGGATGTATGGCTACACCTTC
few	TRBV3-1	TRBD1	TRBJ2-5	CASSHLTGGEETQYF	TGTGCCAGCAGCCACCTGACAGGGGGCGAGGAGACCCAGTACTTC
many	TRBV11-2	.	TRBJ2-1	CASSFRRGSSYNEQFF	TGTGCCAGCAGCTTCCGTCGGGGGAGCTCCTACAATGAGCAGTTCTTC
many	TRBV5-1	.	TRBJ2-5	CASSFHISKETQYF	TGCGCCAGCAGCTTCCATATAAGCAAAGAGACCCAGTACTTC
few	TRBV4-2	.	TRBJ2-7	CASSQGGLVQYF	TGTGCCAGCAGCCAAGGGGGTTTGGTGCAGTACTTC
few	TRBV20-1	.	TRBJ1-2	CRGGRQDYGYTF	TGCAGGGGGGGGAGGCAGGACTATGGCTACACCTTC
.	TRBV7-7	.	TRBJ1-4	CASSSGPGVEEKLFF	TGTGCCAGCAGCTCGGGGCCGGGGGTAGAGGAAAAACTGTTTTTT
.	TRBV7-9	.	TRBJ1-2	CASSLDASHYGYTF	TGTGCCAGCAGCTTAGACGCCAGCCACTATGGCTACACCTTC
few	TRBV5-1	.	TRBJ1-1	CASSLARDLYTEAFF	TGCGCCAGCAGCTTAGCCCGGGACTTGTACACTGAAGCTTTCTTT
.	TRBV28	.	TRBJ1-1	CASSLLSDSMNTEAFF	TGTGCCAGCAGTTTACTATCGGACAGCATGAACACTGAAGCTTTCTTT
.	TRBV6-5	.	TRBJ2-7	CASSRTQGEQYF	TGTGCCAGCAGTCGGACCCAGGGAGAGCAGTACTTC
few	TRBV7-2	.	TRBJ1-5	CASSSGRYSNQPQHF	TGTGCCAGCAGCTCCGGACGGTATAGCAATCAGCCCCAGCATTTT